The 11 T cell receptor beta chains given below trace back to one sample, sequenced in a study of blood T cell repertoires in COVID-19. The method was immunoSEQ multiplex PCR; TCRdb's version includes in-frame clones alone and lacks a portion of them. The table lists 90,000 to 100,000 clones, around 86% of them singletons. The sequenced material came from peripheral blood. The receptors were gathered from a man in his fifties with acute or convalescent COVID-19.

This clone was seen only once. The V gene is TRBV11-3, the J gene TRBJ2-3; 12 nucleotides agree with TRBD2. This CDR3 spans 18 amino acids. The germline CDR1 and CDR2 sequences are SGHNT and YENEEA. V shed 3 bases and J 0 bases; nucleotides not matched to a gene: 7. For the CDR3, the DNA is TGTGCCAGCAGCTTGACTAGCGGGAGACTCGTAAGCACAGATACGCAGTATTTT. It encodes CASSLTSGRLVSTDTQYF.

The DNA of the CDR3 is TGTGCCAGCAGTCCCCCGACAGGAATCAACACTGAAGCTTTCTTT. This gives the protein CASSPPTGINTEAFF. The rearrangement links TRBV27 to TRBJ1-1, with D possibly TRBD1 on 6 matching bases. CDR1 is MNHEY, CDR2 SMNVEV, per germline (reference sequence). V lost 5 bases to trimming and J lost 2 bases, with 15 bases between them. This CDR3 region has 15 residues.

This chain joins TRBV11-2 and TRBJ2-2, with 8 positions matching TRBD1. This CDR3 region has 16 residues. V shed 2 bases and J 3 bases; nucleotides not matched to a gene: 5. Germline-derived CDR1 and CDR2 are SGHAT and FQNNGV. The CDR3 region has the DNA TGTGCCAGCAGCTTAACAGGGGGATTTGACACCGGGGAGCTGTTTTTT. Its protein is CASSLTGGFDTGELFF.

The chain combines TRBV20-1 with TRBJ2-1, with D uncertain. CDR1 is DFQATT, CDR2 SNEGSKA, per germline (reference sequence). Trimming cost V 1 base and J 9 bases, with 7 bases left between them. This CDR3 has 11 amino acids. For the CDR3, the DNA is TGCAGTGCTAGAGGCGAGAGTGAGCAGTTCTTC. Its translation is CSARGESEQFF.

This clone has a handful of counts. The CDR3 region has the DNA TGCGCCAGCCGGAGGGACGGAGACTCCTACAATGAGCAGTTCTTC. Encoded protein: CASRRDGDSYNEQFF. V is TRBV5-1 and J is TRBJ2-1; D is possibly TRBD2 (6 bases). This CDR3 contains 15 residues. Germline lookup yields CDR1 SGHRS and CDR2 YFSETQ. Trimming pared 7 bases from V and 0 bases from J, leaving 14 bases between.

The V call is TRBV27, the J call TRBJ1-2; D may be TRBD1 (5 bases). CDR1 is MNHEY and CDR2 is SMNVEV in the germline V gene (reference sequence). The CDR3 is 16 residues long. V dropped 6 bases and J dropped 0 bases, with 17 bases sitting between them. The CDR3 reads CASRPDPTGANYGYTF. The CDR3 nucleotides read TGTGCCAGCAGACCCGATCCCACGGGGGCTAACTATGGCTACACCTTC.

The chain is built from TRBV29-1 and TRBJ2-7; D is perhaps TRBD2 (5 bases). CDR3 length: 15 amino acids. The germline V and J ends were trimmed by 4 bases and 1 base, with 17 bases remaining between them. CDR1 and CDR2 from the germline V gene are SQVTM and ANQGSEA. The CDR3 region is CSVVTPGIGSYEQYF. As DNA, the CDR3 is TGCAGCGTTGTCACACCGGGAATCGGGTCCTACGAGCAGTACTTC.

This clone occurred a few times. The chain recombines TRBV5-1 with TRBJ1-1; 8 nucleotides agree with TRBD1. Germline lookup yields CDR1 SGHRS and CDR2 YFSETQ. This CDR3 has 15 amino acids. The trim removed 5 bases at V and 4 bases at J, leaving 10 bases unmatched. The CDR3 nucleotides read TGCGCCAGCAGGAATGCTGACAGGGGAAGCACTGAAGCTTTCTTT. Its translation is CASRNADRGSTEAFF. Filled out from reference TRBV5-1 and TRBJ1-1, the complete variable domain reads KAGVTQTPRYLIKTRGQQVTLSCSPISGHRSVSWYQQTPGQGLQFLFEYFSETQRNKGNFPGRFSGRQFSNSRSEMNVSTLELGDSALYLCASRNADRGSTEAFFGQGTRLTVV.

This clone turned up a few times. The chain's CDR3 is CAISRIAWEMYEQYF. The CDR3 nucleotides are TGTGCCATCAGTAGAATAGCTTGGGAGATGTACGAGCAGTACTTC. The rearrangement uses TRBV10-3 and TRBJ2-7, with a tentative D call TRBD2 (5 bases). The germline CDR1 and CDR2 sequences are ENHRY and SYGVKD. V was clipped by 5 bases and J by 4 bases, with 18 bases between them. The CDR3 has 15 residues.

The chain has TRBV4-2 and TRBJ1-2; tentatively, D is TRBD1 (5 bases). The CDR3 covers 15 residues. Trimming pared 0 bases from V and 3 bases from J, leaving 11 bases between. Germline V gene data show CDR1 as LGHNA and CDR2 as YNFKEQ. The CDR3 sequence: CASSQDHAGHYGYTF. The CDR3, as DNA: TGTGCCAGCAGCCAAGATCATGCAGGGCACTATGGCTACACCTTC.

A single count supports this clone. J is TRBJ2-2 and V is TRBV9; D ambiguous. The ends were cut back, 0 bases at V and 6 bases at J, with 12 bases in the middle. CDR1 is SGDLS and CDR2 is YYNGEE in the germline V gene. CDR3 length: 15 residues. The CDR3 DNA sequence: TGTGCCAGCAGCGTAGTTAGACTCGAGGCCGGGGAGCTGTTTTTT. Translating gives CASSVVRLEAGELFF.